Below, 26 T cell receptor beta chains from the same sample are listed, as sequenced in a study of identical twins. Each CDR3 protein is one row after TCRdb ran MiXCR on the 5' RACE reads. Of 430,000 or so distinct CDR3 sequences detected, 24% appear once; the ten largest clones hold about 3%. In addition, the sample was reused for a study of T cells expressing NK-cell markers.

The sample was CD4+ T cells sorted from blood. Receptors originate from a woman aged 18-29 years in good health.

This clonotype was seen only a few times. The chain is built from TRBV7-2 and TRBJ1-4; D uncertain. From germline, CDR1 is SGHTA and CDR2 FQGNSA. The CDR3 runs 15 residues. V was pared by 3 bases and J by 2 bases, with 10 bases between. The CDR3 here is CASSFQLLTNEKLFF. CDR3 DNA sequence: TGTGCCAGCAGCTTCCAGCTTCTGACTAATGAAAAACTGTTTTTT.

V and J are TRBV7-2 and TRBJ2-3, with TRBD2 matching 9 bases. With 3 bases clipped from V and 7 bases from J, the junction kept 5 bases outside the gene matches. CDR1 and CDR2 (germline): SGHTA, FQGNSA. The CDR3 has 14 amino acids. DNA for the CDR3: TGTGCCAGCAGCTTCGCGGGAGGGACAAATACGCAGTATTTT. Its protein is CASSFAGGTNTQYF.

The chain recombines TRBV6-5 with TRBJ1-2; D perhaps matches TRBD1 (5 bases). The CDR3 is 11 amino acids. Trimming pared 6 bases from V and 8 bases from J, leaving 10 bases between. CDR1 and CDR2 from the germline V gene are MNHEY and SVGAGI. The CDR3 is CASRREGGYTF. The CDR3, as DNA: TGTGCCAGCAGACGCGAGGGGGGCTACACCTTC.

The J gene is TRBJ2-3, the V gene TRBV20-1, with 12 bases fitting TRBD2. This CDR3 is 18 amino acids long. The V segment lost 2 bases and the J segment 2 bases; nucleotides outside the gene matches: 11. Germline CDR1 DFQATT, CDR2 SNEGSKA (reference sequence). The CDR3 sequence: CSARPWTSGDLSTDTQYF. CDR3 sequence (DNA): TGCAGTGCTAGACCGTGGACTAGCGGGGACCTCTCCACAGATACGCAGTATTTT.

This chain joins TRBV7-9 and TRBJ2-7; D is uncertain. CDR1 SEHNR and CDR2 FQNEAQ come from the germline V gene (reference sequence). The germline V and J ends were trimmed by 2 bases and 5 bases, with 7 bases remaining between them. The CDR3 consists of 12 residues. The CDR3: CASSLFSDEQYF. In DNA, the CDR3 is TGTGCCAGCAGCTTATTTTCCGACGAGCAGTACTTC.

In DNA, the CDR3 is TGTGCCAGCAGCTTCGGTCGGACGGTCTATGGCTACACCTTC. Translated, it gives CASSFGRTVYGYTF. The J gene is TRBJ1-2, the V gene TRBV7-9; D remains unclear. The germline V and J ends were trimmed by 3 bases and 4 bases, with 12 bases remaining between them. The length of the CDR3 is 14 residues. Per the germline V gene, CDR1 is SEHNR and CDR2 is FQNEAQ (reference sequence).

The table lists this clonotype with a few counts. This sequence joins TRBV4-3 and TRBJ2-1, with D unresolved. Germline V gives CDR1 LGHNA, CDR2 YSLEER. This CDR3 is 15 amino acids long. V dropped 3 bases and J dropped 9 bases, with 18 bases sitting between them. Here the CDR3 reads CASSQIPGALGEQFF. DNA of the CDR3: TGCGCCAGCAGCCAGATTCCGGGCGCGTTGGGTGAGCAGTTCTTC.

There are a few counts of this clonotype. J is TRBJ1-1 and V is TRBV12-3 or TRBV12-4; possible D gene TRBD1, 5 bases. The CDR3 runs 12 residues. V lost 4 bases, J lost 11 bases, and 14 bases lay in between. As DNA, the CDR3 is TGTGCCAGCAGTTCGGTGGGCAGGGATGCTTTCTTT. Encoded protein: CASSSVGRDAFF.

This chain connects TRBV5-4 to TRBJ2-5; 9 bases map to TRBD1. V dropped 3 bases and J dropped 1; count of bases not matched to a gene: 4. The CDR3 covers 15 residues. Germline-derived CDR1 and CDR2 are SGHNT and YYREEE (reference sequence). The CDR3 coding sequence is TGTGCCAGCAGCTCGGGGGGACAGGGCCAAGAGACCCAGTACTTC. Its translation is CASSSGGQGQETQYF.

The sample holds a few counts of this clonotype. V and J are TRBV5-6 and TRBJ1-5; TRBD1 might be the D (5 bases). Looked up from germline, CDR1 is SGHDT and CDR2 is YYEEEE. Trimming took 4 bases from V and 10 from J, leaving 15 bases between them. The CDR3 consists of 13 residues. CDR3 protein: CASSAGDSSPQHF. The CDR3 nucleotides are TGTGCCAGCAGCGCCGGCGACAGTTCCCCCCAGCATTTT.

This chain joins TRBV10-3 and TRBJ2-1; D is ambiguous. Germline V CDR1 and CDR2: ENHRY, SYGVKD. The ends were cut back, 8 bases at V and 4 bases at J, with 9 bases in the middle. This CDR3 is 12 amino acids long. This CDR3 reads CAIQDVYNEQFF. The CDR3 nucleotides are TGTGCCATCCAGGACGTTTACAATGAGCAGTTCTTC.

The chain is built from TRBV4-1 and TRBJ2-1, with TRBD1 identical over 11 bases. The CDR3 sequence is 14 residues long. With V trimmed by 3 bases and J by 12 bases, 7 bases remained unmatched. CDR1 and CDR2 from the germline V gene are MGHRA and YSYEKL. The CDR3 protein is CASSQDPGTGGQFF. As DNA, the CDR3 is TGCGCCAGCAGCCAGGACCCCGGGACAGGGGGGCAGTTCTTC.

The sample holds a few counts of this clonotype. For the CDR3, the DNA is TGTGCCAGCAGCTTAGGGACGGAGGACGAGCAGTACTTC. Its protein is CASSLGTEDEQYF. The J gene is TRBJ2-7, the V gene TRBV7-9, with a possible D match to TRBD2 (5 bases). CDR1 SEHNR and CDR2 FQNEAQ come from the germline V gene (reference sequence). V lost 1 base and J 5 bases, leaving 9 bases between the germline ends. The CDR3 is made up of 13 amino acids.

This clonotype was counted at least ten times. The V gene is TRBV12-3 or TRBV12-4, the J gene TRBJ1-1; D is unresolved. This CDR3 region has 12 residues. Trimming shortened V by 6 bases and J by 5 bases, and 10 bases separated the two germline ends. CDR3 residues: CASSLQETEAFF. Here the CDR3 DNA reads TGTGCCAGCAGCCTACAAGAGACTGAAGCTTTCTTT.

The chain is built from TRBV5-1 and TRBJ2-7; weak D call: TRBD2 (5 bases). V was cut by 2 bases and J by 4 bases, with 10 bases left in between. Germline V gene lookup returns CDR1 SGHRS and CDR2 YFSETQ. The CDR3 is 13 amino acids. CDR3 sequence (DNA): TGCGCCAGCAGCTTCACGCGGGCTTACGAGCAGTACTTC. This gives the protein CASSFTRAYEQYF.

This clonotype was counted between two and nine times. The chain uses TRBV9 and TRBJ1-2; 7 nucleotides align to TRBD1. Germline values: CDR1 SGDLS, CDR2 YYNGEE. The CDR3 extends over 13 amino acids. J gave up 8 bases and V 6 bases, and 10 bases lay outside the gene matches. CDR3 nucleotide sequence: TGTGCCAGCACCCGACAGGGAGATTCAGGCTACACCTTC. This gives the protein CASTRQGDSGYTF.

This clonotype showed up just a few times. This chain connects TRBV20-1 to TRBJ2-3, with 11 bases fitting TRBD2. The CDR3 covers 15 residues. Per the germline V gene, CDR1 is DFQATT and CDR2 is SNEGSKA (reference sequence). The ends lost 1 base at V and 3 bases at J; junction bases unmatched: 3. The CDR3 bases are TGCAGTGCTAGAGGACTAGCGGGACTAACAGATACGCAGTATTTT. It specifies CSARGLAGLTDTQYF.

The V gene is TRBV6-2 or TRBV6-3, the J gene TRBJ2-3; unclear D gene. The CDR3 contains 13 residues. Germline V gene sequence: CDR1 MNHEY, CDR2 SVGEGT. Trimming took off 2 bases at V and 5 bases at J, with 8 bases between the two ends. DNA for the CDR3: TGTGCCAGCAGTTACGGCACGATAGATACGCAGTATTTT. Protein: CASSYGTIDTQYF.

In its sample, this clonotype was seen a few times. The chain joins TRBV10-3 to TRBJ1-2, with unresolved D. The CDR3 has 12 amino acids. Germline CDR1 reads ENHRY; CDR2 reads SYGVKD. The ends were cut back, 8 bases at V and 8 bases at J, with 15 bases in the middle. Written as DNA, the CDR3 is TGTGCCATCCGACCCCCCGAGCGGGGCTACACCTTC. Its protein product is CAIRPPERGYTF.

CDR3 region: CASSPDFYGYTF. The CDR3 DNA follows: TGTGCCAGCAGCCCGGACTTCTATGGCTACACCTTC. The genes are TRBV7-9 and TRBJ1-2; no clear D gene. There are 12 residues in the CDR3. Germline CDR1 and CDR2: SEHNR and FQNEAQ (reference sequence). V lost 5 bases and J lost 4, with 8 bases in between. Filled out from reference TRBV7-9 and TRBJ1-2, the complete variable domain reads DTGVSQNPRHKITKRGQNVTFRCDPISEHNRLYWYRQTLGQGPEFLTYFQNEAQLEKSRLLSDRFSAERPKGSFSTLEIQRTEQGDSAMYLCASSPDFYGYTFGSGTRLTVV.

The rearrangement links TRBV5-1 to TRBJ2-7, with D perhaps assigned TRBD1 or TRBD2 (5 bases each). The CDR3 spans 12 residues. Germline loops: CDR1 SGHRS, CDR2 YFSETQ. The V end was cut by 4 bases, the J end by 7 bases, with 12 bases between. The DNA for the CDR3 is TGCGCCAGCAGCCCGGGGACCGGAGAGCAGTACTTC. Translation gives CASSPGTGEQYF.

This clonotype has at least ten counts. This chain connects TRBV6-1 to TRBJ2-7; D ambiguous. V was pared by 6 bases and J by 1 base, with 16 bases between. The CDR3 is made up of 15 amino acids. CDR1 is MNHNS and CDR2 is SASEGT in the germline V gene. The CDR3 coding sequence is TGTGCCAGCAGCCCCGCTGGGGTGGGATCCTACGAGCAGTACTTC. Translation gives CASSPAGVGSYEQYF.

This clonotype was detected a few times. This chain links TRBV6-1 with TRBJ1-3, with 9 positions matching TRBD1. The CDR3 loop spans 16 amino acids. The J segment lost 2 bases and the V segment lost 7 bases, leaving 9 bases of the junction unmatched. Per germline, CDR1 MNHNS and CDR2 SASEGT. CDR3 coding DNA: TGTGCCAGCACCCACGGACAGGGGAGAACTGGAAACACCATATATTTT. Translating it yields CASTHGQGRTGNTIYF.

This sequence joins TRBV3-1 and TRBJ2-5, with a possible D match to TRBD2 (5 bases). V was trimmed by 2 bases and J by 2 bases, leaving 24 bases between them. CDR1 is LGHDT, CDR2 YNNKEL, per germline (reference sequence). The CDR3 has 19 residues. The CDR3 sequence is CASSQFFSVRATIQETQYF. For the CDR3, the DNA is TGTGCCAGCAGCCAATTCTTTTCTGTGCGGGCTACGATTCAAGAGACCCAGTACTTC.

The V gene is TRBV27, the J gene TRBJ2-4; 8 bases line up with TRBD1. The CDR3 spans 18 residues. With V trimmed by 5 bases and J by 3 bases, 15 bases remained unmatched. Germline V gene sequence: CDR1 MNHEY, CDR2 SMNVEV (reference sequence). CDR3 protein: CASSKRAVTTGDKNIQYF. CDR3 coding DNA: TGTGCCAGCAGTAAAAGGGCGGTTACGACAGGGGACAAAAACATTCAGTACTTC.

The J gene is TRBJ1-3, the V gene TRBV10-3; no reliable D call. Per the germline V gene, CDR1 is ENHRY and CDR2 is SYGVKD. This CDR3 is built from 12 residues. CDR3 bases: TGTGCTACTTCCGTGAACAGAAACACCATATATTTT. Translating gives CATSVNRNTIYF.